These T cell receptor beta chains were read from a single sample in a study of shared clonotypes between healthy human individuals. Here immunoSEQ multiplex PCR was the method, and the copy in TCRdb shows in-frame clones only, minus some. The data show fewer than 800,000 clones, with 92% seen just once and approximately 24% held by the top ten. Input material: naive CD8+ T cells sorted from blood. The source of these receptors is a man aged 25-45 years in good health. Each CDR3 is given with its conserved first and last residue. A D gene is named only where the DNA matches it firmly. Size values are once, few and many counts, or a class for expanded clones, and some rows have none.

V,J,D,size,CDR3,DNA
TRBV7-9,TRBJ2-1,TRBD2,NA,CASSLLAGGPAYNEQFF,TGTGCCAGCAGCTTACTAGCGGGAGGGCCCGCCTACAATGAGCAGTTCTTC
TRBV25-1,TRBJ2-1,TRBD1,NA,CASSVGGTGVEFF,TGTGCCAGCAGTGTTGGGGGGACAGGGGTTGAGTTCTTC
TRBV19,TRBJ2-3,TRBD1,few,CASSKAGGSDTQYF,TGTGCCAGTAGTAAGGCAGGGGGATCAGATACGCAGTATTTT
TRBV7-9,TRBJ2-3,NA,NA,CASSRRTGSSTDTQYF,TGTGCCAGCAGCCGGAGGACGGGATCTAGCACAGATACGCAGTATTTT
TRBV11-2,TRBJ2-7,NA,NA,CASRALYEQYF,TGTGCCAGCAGGGCACTCTACGAGCAGTACTTC
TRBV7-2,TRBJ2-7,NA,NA,CASSVLRGRSYEQYF,TGTGCCAGCAGCGTCCTCAGGGGACGGAGCTACGAGCAGTACTTC
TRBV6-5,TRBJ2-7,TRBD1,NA,CASSTAGTGSYEQYF,TGTGCCAGCAGCACGGCCGGGACAGGCAGTTACGAGCAGTACTTC
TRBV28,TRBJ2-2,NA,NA,CASSGQNGELFF,TGTGCCAGCAGCGGACAGAATGGGGAGCTGTTTTTT
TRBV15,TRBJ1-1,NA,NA,CATSRENTEAFF,TGTGCCACCAGCAGAGAGAACACTGAAGCTTTCTTT
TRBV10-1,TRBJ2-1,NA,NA,CASSLGPIAYNEQFF,TGCGCCAGCAGTTTGGGACCCATCGCCTACAATGAGCAGTTCTTC
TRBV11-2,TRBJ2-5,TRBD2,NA,CASSLGWDYEETQYF,TGTGCCAGCAGCTTAGGGTGGGACTACGAGGAGACCCAGTACTTC
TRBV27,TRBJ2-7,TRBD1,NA,CASSLGQGMYEQYF,TGTGCCAGCAGTTTGGGACAGGGGATGTACGAGCAGTACTTC
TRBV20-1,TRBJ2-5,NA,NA,CSAKYQETQYF,TGCAGTGCTAAGTACCAAGAGACCCAGTACTTC
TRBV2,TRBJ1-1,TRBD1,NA,CASGDRDRNYEAFF,TGTGCCAGCGGGGACCGGGACAGAAACTATGAAGCTTTCTTT
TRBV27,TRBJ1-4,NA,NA,CASSPRTRGQGGQAEKLFF,TGTGCCAGCAGTCCCCGGACACGTGGGCAGGGAGGGCAGGCTGAAAAACTGTTTTTT
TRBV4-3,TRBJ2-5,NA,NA,CASSQDYRGSETQYF,TGCGCCAGCAGCCAAGATTATCGCGGGTCGGAGACCCAGTACTTC
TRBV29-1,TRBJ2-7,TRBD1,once,CSACIRDRGYEQYF,TGCAGCGCGTGTATTCGGGACAGGGGCTACGAGCAGTACTTC
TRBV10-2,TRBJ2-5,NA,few,CASSDSLTKETQYF,TGCGCCAGCAGTGATTCGTTGACTAAAGAGACCCAGTACTTC
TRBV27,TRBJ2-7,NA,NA,CASSLGRPYEQYF,TGTGCCAGCAGTTTAGGGCGACCCTACGAGCAGTACTTC
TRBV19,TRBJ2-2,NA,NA,CASSIGAPAGELFF,TGTGCCAGTAGTATAGGGGCTCCCGCCGGGGAGCTGTTTTTT
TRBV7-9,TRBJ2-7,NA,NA,CASSFGEYEQYF,TGTGCCAGCAGCTTCGGAGAGTACGAGCAGTACTTC
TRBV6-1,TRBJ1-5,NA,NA,CASSNSNQPQHF,TGTGCCAGCAGTAATAGCAATCAGCCCCAGCATTTT
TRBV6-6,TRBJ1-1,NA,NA,CASSYSSQNTEAFF,TGTGCCAGCAGTTACTCGAGTCAGAACACTGAAGCTTTCTTT